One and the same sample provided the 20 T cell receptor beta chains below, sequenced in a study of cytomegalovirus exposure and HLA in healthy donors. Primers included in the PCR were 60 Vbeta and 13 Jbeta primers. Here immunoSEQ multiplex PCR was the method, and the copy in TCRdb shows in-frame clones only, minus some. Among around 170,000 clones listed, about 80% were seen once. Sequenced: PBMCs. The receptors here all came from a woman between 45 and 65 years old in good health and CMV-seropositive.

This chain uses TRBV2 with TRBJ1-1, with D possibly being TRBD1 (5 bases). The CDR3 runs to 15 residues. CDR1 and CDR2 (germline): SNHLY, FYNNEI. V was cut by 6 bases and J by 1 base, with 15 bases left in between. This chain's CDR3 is CASSAGLEWNTEAFF. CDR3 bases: TGTGCCAGCAGCGCAGGGTTGGAATGGAACACTGAAGCTTTCTTT.

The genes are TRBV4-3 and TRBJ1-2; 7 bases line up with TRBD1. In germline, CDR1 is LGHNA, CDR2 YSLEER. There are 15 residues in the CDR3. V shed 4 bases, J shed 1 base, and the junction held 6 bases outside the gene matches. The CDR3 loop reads CASSLGQNLNYGYTF. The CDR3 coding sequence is TGCGCCAGCAGCCTGGGACAGAACCTTAACTATGGCTACACCTTC.

The CDR3 sequence is CASSPTEPIAGQYF. The CDR3 DNA sequence: TGCGCCAGCAGCCCTACCGAACCTATAGCGGGGCAGTACTTC. The J gene is TRBJ2-7, the V gene TRBV5-1; 7 bases fit TRBD2. Trimming at V came to 4 bases and at J to 9 bases, leaving 13 bases not matched to a gene. The CDR3 is 14 amino acids. Germline CDR1 SGHRS, CDR2 YFSETQ.

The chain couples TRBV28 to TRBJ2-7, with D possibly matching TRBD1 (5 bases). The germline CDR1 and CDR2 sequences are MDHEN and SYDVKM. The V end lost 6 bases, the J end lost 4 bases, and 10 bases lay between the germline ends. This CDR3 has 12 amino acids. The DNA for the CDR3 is TGTGCCAGCAGGGCCAGGGTTTACGAGCAGTACTTC. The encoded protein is CASRARVYEQYF.

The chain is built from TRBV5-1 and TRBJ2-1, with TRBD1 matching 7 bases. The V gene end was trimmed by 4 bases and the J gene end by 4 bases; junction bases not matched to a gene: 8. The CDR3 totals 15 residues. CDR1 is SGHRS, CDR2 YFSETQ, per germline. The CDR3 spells CASSIGQVSYNEQFF. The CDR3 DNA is TGCGCCAGCAGCATTGGACAGGTGTCGTACAATGAGCAGTTCTTC.

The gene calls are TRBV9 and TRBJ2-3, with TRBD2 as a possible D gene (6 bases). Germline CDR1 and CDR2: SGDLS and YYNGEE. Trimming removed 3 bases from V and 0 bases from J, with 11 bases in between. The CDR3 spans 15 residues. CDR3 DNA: TGTGCCAGCAGCGCCAGCGGGCTGAGCACAGATACGCAGTATTTT. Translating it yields CASSASGLSTDTQYF.

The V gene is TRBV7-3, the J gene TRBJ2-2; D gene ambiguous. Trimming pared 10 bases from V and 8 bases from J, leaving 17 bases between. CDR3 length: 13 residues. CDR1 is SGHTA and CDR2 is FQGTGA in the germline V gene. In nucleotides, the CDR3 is TGTGCCACCCGGTCTCCTTGGCGGGGGGAGCTGTTTTTT. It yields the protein CATRSPWRGELFF.

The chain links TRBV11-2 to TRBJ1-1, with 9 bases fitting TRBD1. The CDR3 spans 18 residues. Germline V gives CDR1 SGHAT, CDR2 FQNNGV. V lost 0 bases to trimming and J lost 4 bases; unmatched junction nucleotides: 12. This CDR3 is CASSLDIDRGEMGTEAFF. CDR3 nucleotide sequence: TGTGCCAGCAGCTTAGATATCGACAGGGGGGAAATGGGCACTGAAGCTTTCTTT.

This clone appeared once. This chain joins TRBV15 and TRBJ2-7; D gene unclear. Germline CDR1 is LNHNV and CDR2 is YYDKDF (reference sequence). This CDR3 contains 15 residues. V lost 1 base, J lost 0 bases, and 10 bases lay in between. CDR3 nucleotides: TGTGCCACCAGCAGAGGGTCCCCAGGCTCCTACGAGCAGTACTTC. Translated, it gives CATSRGSPGSYEQYF.

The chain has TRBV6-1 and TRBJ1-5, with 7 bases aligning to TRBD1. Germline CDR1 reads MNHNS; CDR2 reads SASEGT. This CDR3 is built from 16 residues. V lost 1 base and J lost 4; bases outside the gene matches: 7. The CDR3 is CASSEVLRQGNQPQHF. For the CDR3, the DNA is TGTGCCAGCAGTGAAGTCTTAAGACAGGGAAATCAGCCCCAGCATTTT.

In DNA, the CDR3 is TGTGCCACCCGGGGGGTTCTATCCTACAATGAGCAGTTCTTC. This translates into CATRGVLSYNEQFF. The V and J genes are TRBV28 and TRBJ2-1; TRBD2 matches at 7 bases. V trimming: 10 bases; J trimming: 1 base; junction bases outside the gene matches: 7. Per the germline V gene, CDR1 is MDHEN and CDR2 is SYDVKM. The CDR3 is 14 residues long. Full variable domain (outside the CDR3, taken from reference TRBV28 and TRBJ2-1): DVKVTQSSRYLVKRTGEKVFLECVQDMDHENMFWYRQDPGLGLRLIYFSYDVKMKEKGDIPEGYSVSREKKERFSLILESASTNQTSMYLCATRGVLSYNEQFFGPGTRLTVL.

CDR3 region: CASSLGPSRGETQYF. As DNA, the CDR3 is TGTGCCAGCAGCTTAGGACCAAGCAGGGGAGAGACCCAGTACTTC. This rearrangement joins TRBV7-6 to TRBJ2-5; possible D gene TRBD1, 6 bases. Germline V gene lookup returns CDR1 SGHVS and CDR2 FNYEAQ. The CDR3 spans 15 residues. Trimming cost V 1 base and J 4 bases, with 13 bases left between them.

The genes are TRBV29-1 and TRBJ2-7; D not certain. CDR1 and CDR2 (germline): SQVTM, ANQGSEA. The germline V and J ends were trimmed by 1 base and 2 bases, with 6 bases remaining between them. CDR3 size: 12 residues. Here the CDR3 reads CSVEGPTYEQYF. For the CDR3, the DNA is TGCAGCGTTGAAGGGCCGACCTACGAGCAGTACTTC.

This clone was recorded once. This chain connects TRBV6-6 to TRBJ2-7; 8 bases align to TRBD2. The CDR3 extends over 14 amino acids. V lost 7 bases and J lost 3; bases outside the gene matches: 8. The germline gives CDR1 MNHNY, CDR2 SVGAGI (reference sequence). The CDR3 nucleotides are TGTGCCAGCACCATAGCGGGGATGGGCTACGAGCAGTACTTC. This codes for CASTIAGMGYEQYF.

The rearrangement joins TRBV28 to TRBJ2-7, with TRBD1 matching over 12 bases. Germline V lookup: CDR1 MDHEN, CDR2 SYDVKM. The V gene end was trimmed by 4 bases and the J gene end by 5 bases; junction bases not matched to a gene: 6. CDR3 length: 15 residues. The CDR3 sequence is CASSYPGQGAHEQYF. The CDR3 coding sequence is TGTGCCAGCAGTTATCCGGGACAGGGGGCCCACGAGCAGTACTTC.

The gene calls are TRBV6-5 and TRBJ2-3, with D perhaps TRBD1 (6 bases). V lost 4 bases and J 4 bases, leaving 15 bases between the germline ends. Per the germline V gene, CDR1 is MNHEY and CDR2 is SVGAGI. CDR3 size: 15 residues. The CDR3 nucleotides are TGTGCCAGCAGTTCCCAGGGGAATAGGGCAGATACGCAGTATTTT. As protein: CASSSQGNRADTQYF.

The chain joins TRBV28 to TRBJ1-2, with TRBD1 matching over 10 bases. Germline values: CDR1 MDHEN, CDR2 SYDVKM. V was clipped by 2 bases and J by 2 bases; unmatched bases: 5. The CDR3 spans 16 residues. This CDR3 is CASSLREGQGNYGYTF. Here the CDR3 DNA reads TGTGCCAGCAGTTTAAGGGAGGGACAGGGGAACTATGGCTACACCTTC.

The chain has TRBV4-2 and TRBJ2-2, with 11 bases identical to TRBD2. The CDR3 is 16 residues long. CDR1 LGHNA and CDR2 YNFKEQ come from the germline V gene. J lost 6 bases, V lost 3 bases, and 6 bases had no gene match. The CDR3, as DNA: TGTGCCAGCAGCCAGGATAGCGGGGGGGCGGCCGGGGAGCTGTTTTTT. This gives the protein CASSQDSGGAAGELFF.

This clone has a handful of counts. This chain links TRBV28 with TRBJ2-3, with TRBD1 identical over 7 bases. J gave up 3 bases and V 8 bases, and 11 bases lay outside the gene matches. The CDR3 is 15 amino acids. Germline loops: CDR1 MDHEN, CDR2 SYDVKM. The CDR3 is CASRRGQIKTDTQYF. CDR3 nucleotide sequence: TGTGCCAGCCGTCGGGGACAGATAAAGACAGATACGCAGTATTTT.

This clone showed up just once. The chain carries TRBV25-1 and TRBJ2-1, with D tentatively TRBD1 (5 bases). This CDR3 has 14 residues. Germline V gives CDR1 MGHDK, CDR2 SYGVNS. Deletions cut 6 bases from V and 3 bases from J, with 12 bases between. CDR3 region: CASRDTQDYNEQFF. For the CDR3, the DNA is TGTGCCAGCAGGGACACACAAGACTACAATGAGCAGTTCTTC.